The rows below give T cell receptor beta chains drawn from one sample of a study of T cell responses to AZD1222 COVID-19 vaccine. Clones were sequenced by immunoSEQ multiplex PCR, and TCRdb holds only the in-frame ones, with some missing. The sample lists about 100,000 clones; roughly 89% were seen once. This specimen consisted of peripheral blood, obtained on day 0 of AZD1222 vaccination. These receptors originate from an adult in good health. Each CDR3 is given with its conserved first and last residue. A D gene is named only where the DNA matches it firmly. Part of the rows lack a size; the others show once, few, many or a class for expanded clones.

clone_size d_call j_call v_call cdr3_length cdr3_nt cdr3_aa
. . TRBJ1-4 TRBV19 13 TGTGCCAGTAGTATTGCAACTAATGAAAAACTGTTTTTT CASSIATNEKLFF
. . TRBJ2-1 TRBV14 14 TGTGCCAGCAGCTATACCTGGTCCGACAATGAGCAGTTCTTC CASSYTWSDNEQFF
few TRBD1 TRBJ2-3 TRBV10-3 16 TGTGCCATCAGTGAGTCAGAGGGGGCGGACACAGATACGCAGTATTTT CAISESEGADTDTQYF
. TRBD1 TRBJ2-7 TRBV29-1 12 TGCAGCGTTGTTACAGGGGGGAGGGAGCAGTACTTC CSVVTGGREQYF
. . TRBJ2-2 TRBV6-5 14 TGTGCCAGCAGTCTACAGGTTTTCGCCGGGGAGCTGTTTTTT CASSLQVFAGELFF
. TRBD1 TRBJ2-3 TRBV9 14 TGTGCCAGCAGCGAGGGAGACAGGGATGGTACGCAGTATTTT CASSEGDRDGTQYF
. TRBD1 TRBJ1-4 TRBV4-1 16 TGCGCCAGCAGCCAAGCCCGGGACAGGTTAAATGAAAAACTGTTTTTT CASSQARDRLNEKLFF
. TRBD1 TRBJ2-3 TRBV11-2 18 TGTGCCAGCAGCTCCGTCCGGACAGGGGGCGTGGGCACAGATACGCAGTATTTT CASSSVRTGGVGTDTQYF
once . TRBJ2-2 TRBV6-6 13 TGTGCCAGCATTACACCGCGCACCGGGGAGCTGTTTTTT CASITPRTGELFF
. . TRBJ1-2 TRBV5-1 15 TGCGCCAGCAGCTTGACAGGGACCCTTAACTATGGCTACACCTTC CASSLTGTLNYGYTF
. . TRBJ2-2 TRBV7-7 13 TGTGCTAGCAGCTTGGATGTTGCCGGGGAGCTGTTTTTT CASSLDVAGELFF
. TRBD1 TRBJ1-3 TRBV10-1 14 TGCGCCGGCCGGACAGGGGGCTCTGGAAACACCATATATTTT CAGRTGGSGNTIYF
. TRBD1 TRBJ1-1 TRBV27 18 TGTGCCAGCAGTTTCACCCGGCCAGGGGGCATGGGTAGCACTGAAGCTTTCTTT CASSFTRPGGMGSTEAFF
. . TRBJ1-5 TRBV6-5 14 TGTGCCAGCAAGTGGGCCCATAGCAATCAGCCCCAGCATTTT CASKWAHSNQPQHF
. . TRBJ1-4 TRBV5-1 14 TGCGCCAGCAGCTTGGCTAGGAGTAATGAAAAACTGTTTTTT CASSLARSNEKLFF
few . TRBJ2-1 TRBV20-1 15 TGCAGTGCTAGTTATGACCTCAACCCCTACAATGAGCAGTTCTTC CSASYDLNPYNEQFF
. . TRBJ1-3 TRBV18 14 TGTGCCAGCTCACCTGGAAGGGCTGGAAACACCATATATTTT CASSPGRAGNTIYF
. . TRBJ1-1 TRBV6-4 13 TGTGCCAGCAGTAGACAGTTGAACACTGAAGCTTTCTTT CASSRQLNTEAFF
. TRBD2 TRBJ2-5 TRBV7-3 19 TGTGCCAGCAGCTTAACGTCACTAGCGGGGGGCCTATTAAGGGAGACCCAGTACTTC CASSLTSLAGGLLRETQYF
. . TRBJ2-4 TRBV6-5 12 TGTGCCAGCAGCGACTGGAAAAACATTCAGTACTTC CASSDWKNIQYF
. TRBD1 TRBJ1-1 TRBV5-6 13 TGTGCCAGCAGCACGAGACAGGGGATTCGGGCTTTCTTT CASSTRQGIRAFF
. . TRBJ1-2 TRBV29-1 10 TGCAGCGTCGGGAGGACCGGCTACACCTTC CSVGRTGYTF
. TRBD1 TRBJ1-3 TRBV11-1 14 TGTGCCAGCAGCTTCGGGACAGAAGGAAACACCATATATTTT CASSFGTEGNTIYF
. . TRBJ2-3 TRBV27 12 TGTGCCAGCACACAGGGCTCAGATACGCAGTATTTT CASTQGSDTQYF
. . TRBJ1-3 TRBV27 17 TGTGCCAGCAGTCCCTCAGGAGTAGGGCGCTCTGGAAACACCATATATTTT CASSPSGVGRSGNTIYF
. TRBD1 TRBJ2-7 TRBV4-2 17 TGTGCCAGCAGCCTACCGGGACAGGGTCTCACCTCCTACGAGCAGTACTTC CASSLPGQGLTSYEQYF
. . TRBJ2-5 TRBV4-1 18 TGCGCCAGCAGCCAAGATCCCCAGGGGACGGGAGGACGGGAGACCCAGTACTTC CASSQDPQGTGGRETQYF
. . TRBJ2-1 TRBV4-1 15 TGCGCCAGCAGCCAAGTGAGGGGAGCCTACAATGAGCAGTTCTTC CASSQVRGAYNEQFF
once . TRBJ2-5 TRBV15 15 TGTGCCACCAGCAGCCAAAGGGGGGAGTGGGAGACCCAGTACTTC CATSSQRGEWETQYF
few . TRBJ1-3 TRBV5-1 15 TGCGCCAGCAGGGAGGGAAGACACTCTGGAAACACCATATATTTT CASREGRHSGNTIYF
. TRBD1 TRBJ2-1 TRBV19 18 TGTGCCAGTAGTATGGTGACAGGGCCGGGAAGCTCCTACAATGAGCAGTTCTTC CASSMVTGPGSSYNEQFF
. . TRBJ1-1 TRBV6-6 13 TGTGCCAGCAGCCTAGACAGGAACACTGAAGCTTTCTTT CASSLDRNTEAFF
. TRBD1 TRBJ1-1 TRBV5-1 15 TGCGCCAGCAGCTTCGGACAGGGAGTAGACACTGAAGCTTTCTTT CASSFGQGVDTEAFF
. TRBD1 TRBJ2-2 TRBV5-1 13 TGCGCCAGCAGCGCAAGGGGGCCCGGGGAGCTGTTTTTT CASSARGPGELFF
. TRBD1 TRBJ1-2 TRBV6-5 13 TGTGCCAGTCGGAGACAGGGGTATATCGGCTACACCTTC CASRRQGYIGYTF
. . TRBJ1-2 TRBV7-9 12 TGTGCCAGCAGCTCCGGGGGCTATGGCTACACCTTC CASSSGGYGYTF
. TRBD1 TRBJ2-2 TRBV10-1 15 TGCGCCAGCAGTGCTGGACAGGGGTACACCGGGGAGCTGTTTTTT CASSAGQGYTGELFF
. . TRBJ1-5 TRBV3-1/TRBV3-2 12 TGTGCCAGCAGCCAAAGAGGTCAGCCCCAGCATTTT CASSQRGQPQHF
. . TRBJ2-3 TRBV4-2 16 TGTGCCAGCAGCCAAGATCCGGGGGTGGGGGCAGATACGCAGTATTTT CASSQDPGVGADTQYF
once . TRBJ2-3 TRBV2 10 TGTGCCATCCAGACAGATACGCAGTATTTT CAIQTDTQYF
. TRBD2 TRBJ2-1 TRBV6-4 14 TGTGCCAGCAGCGCGGGGGGAGGATACAATGAGCAGTTCTTC CASSAGGGYNEQFF
. . TRBJ1-5 TRBV3-1/TRBV3-2 12 TGTGCCAGCAGCTTCGAAAAGGAGCCCCAGCATTTT CASSFEKEPQHF
. . TRBJ1-5 TRBV6-6 15 TGTGCCAGCAGTTGGGGAGGCGCGGGCAATCAGCCCCAGCATTTT CASSWGGAGNQPQHF
. . TRBJ1-2 TRBV18 14 TGTGCCAGCTCACCTGCCAGGCTGGGATATGGCTACACCTTC CASSPARLGYGYTF
. . TRBJ1-2 TRBV3-1/TRBV3-2 13 TGTGCCAGCAGCGCGGCCGTTGACTATGGCTACACCTTC CASSAAVDYGYTF
. TRBD2 TRBJ2-7 TRBV7-9 17 TGTGCCAGCAGCGCACCTCTCAAACGTGGCGGGGGGTACGAGCAGTACTTC CASSAPLKRGGGYEQYF
. . TRBJ1-4 TRBV3-1/TRBV3-2 15 TGTGCCAGCAGCCAATCGGAGGGATTTAATGAAAAACTGTTTTTT CASSQSEGFNEKLFF
. . TRBJ1-3 TRBV27 15 TGTGCCAGCAGTTTGGACGGGACTGCCGGAAACACCATATATTTT CASSLDGTAGNTIYF
. . TRBJ2-7 TRBV19 14 TGTGCCAGTAGTATTAATCCAGGGACCTACGAGCAGTACTTC CASSINPGTYEQYF
. TRBD1 TRBJ1-2 TRBV6-5 15 TGTGCCAGCGGACAGGGGGGCTTTTCGAACTATGGCTACACCTTC CASGQGGFSNYGYTF
. . TRBJ1-1 TRBV5-1 15 TGCGCCAGCAGCTTGGTCCCGGGGGTGTACACTGAAGCTTTCTTT CASSLVPGVYTEAFF
. . TRBJ2-2 TRBV3-1/TRBV3-2 15 TGTGCCAGCAGCCAAGATTGGGGGAACACCGGGGAGCTGTTTTTT CASSQDWGNTGELFF
. TRBD1 TRBJ1-2 TRBV6-5 14 TGTGCCAGCTATCCCTTAGACAGGGCGGATGGCTACACCTTC CASYPLDRADGYTF
many . TRBJ2-1 TRBV12-5 14 TGTGCTAGTGGTTTTGGCGGGACCGTTGGTGAGCAGTTCTTC CASGFGGTVGEQFF
. . TRBJ1-1 TRBV19 15 TGTGCCAGTTCCGAGAGAAGACAGGTGAACACTGAAGCTTTCTTT CASSERRQVNTEAFF
. TRBD1 TRBJ1-5 TRBV27 13 TGTGCCAGCAGTCAGGGGGCCGGTCAGCCCCAGCATTTT CASSQGAGQPQHF
. . TRBJ1-4 TRBV21-1 19 . CASSKGVVGQGATNEKLFF
. . TRBJ1-4 TRBV7-8 14 TGTGCCAGCAGCTTAGGGGGCGCTGGGGAAAAACTGTTTTTT CASSLGGAGEKLFF
. . TRBJ1-2 TRBV3-1/TRBV3-2 14 TGTGCCAGCAGCGCCCGGACGGGGTGCGGGGGCTACACCTTC CASSARTGCGGYTF
once TRBD2 TRBJ2-7 TRBV6-6 14 TGTGCCAGCACGGGGACTAGCGGGTCCTACGAGCAGTACTTC CASTGTSGSYEQYF